This TCR beta chain was obtained from a study of cytomegalovirus exposure and HLA in healthy donors. Healthy bone marrow donors made up the donor group. With regard to this clone: Its target is not known.

Findings and limits, study-wide: A few V segments could not be told apart, such as TRBV6-2 and TRBV6-3, and were left out. TCR beta sequences reportedly predicted the HLA-A and HLA-B alleles of most subjects accurately. For most TCR beta V segments, an earlier analysis put the productive rate at about 90% or about 30% of the time.

V shed 5 bases and J shed 14 bases, with 16 bases lying between them. CDR3 size: 12 residues. From germline, CDR1 is SGHAT and CDR2 FQNNGV. Researchers ran the PCR with 60 Vbeta and 13 Jbeta primers. Some clones are missing from TCRdb's copy, which holds only in-frame ones; the method was immunoSEQ multiplex PCR. This table holds about 160,000 clones, about 80% found once. The chain combines TRBV11-2 with TRBJ2-1, with TRBD2 as a possible D gene (6 bases). The sequenced sample was PBMCs. This receptor was obtained from a man aged 18 to 35 in good health and CMV-seropositive. The CDR3 region has the DNA TGTGCCAGCAGCCCAGACGCGGGACGGGAGTTCTTC. This encodes CASSPDAGREFF.